Listed here is a single T cell receptor beta chain. This receptor's antigen is unknown. Within one base of it there is no much larger clone, and no base qualities were kept. The library relied on PCR. TCRdb shows the sequencer as Illumina HiSeq 2500. TCR library preparation used molecular barcoding, with unique molecular identifiers applied to normalize quantification of the TCRbeta repertoire. In TCRdb, the public reads were trimmed at Q25 with fastp and aligned with MiXCR, with productive beta chains retained. Merged by CDR3 protein, the rows form single entries marked with the most common genes and DNA. This sample comprises about 250,000 distinct CDR3 sequences, 20% to 30% of them detected only once. About 5% of the sample is in the top ten clones. CDR1 and CDR2, looked up from the germline V gene, are SGDLS and YYNGEE. V has 2 bases trimmed and J has 9 bases trimmed; junction bases matching no gene number 10. The CDR3 has 14 amino acids, counting the end cysteine and phenylalanine. Just CDR3 DNA is preserved here, 42 bases in frame from base 1.

The sample's treatment or condition label, in plain terms: allogeneic hematopoietic cell transplantation with graft depleted of TCRalphabeta T cells and CD19 B cells. Transplant recipients were children who received TCRalphabeta/CD19-depleted allogeneic hematopoietic cell grafts. This specimen belongs to a study of T-cell reconstitution after alpha-beta-depleted transplantation in children (dated by TCRdb to the mid-2010s). About the full investigation: T-cell immune reconstitution after TCRalphabeta/CD19-depleted allogeneic hematopoietic cell transplantation in children was quantitatively tracked in the study by means of TCR repertoire profiling.

Overall study outcomes, separate from this receptor: The frequencies of hyperexpanded clones fell over the following months, and after one year, T-cell counts and TCRbeta diversity were mostly attributed to newly produced T cells. The apparently early alphabetaT-cell count recovery about two months after transplant was reportedly dependent on only several hundred rapidly expanded clones derived from non-depleted graft cells. In some patients, the high TCRbeta diversity seen at day 60 was put down to recipient T cells and intrathymic progenitors that had survived conditioning.

This clonotype originated in a female patient aged 2-15 years who had a stem cell transplant for congenital amegakaryocytic thrombocytopenia, so the T cells may come from the graft donor. This specimen consisted of PBMCs, mostly from graft donor cells, obtained 360 days after TCRalphabeta/CD19-depleted stem cell transplant. The chain uses TRBV9 and TRBJ1-1, and TRBD1 matches 7 of the central bases. This receptor carries the CDR3 CASSVGDSRKQAFF. The nucleotide sequence is given as TGTGCCAGCAGCGTGGGGGACAGCCGGAAACAAGCTTTCTTT.